These 24 T cell receptor beta chains originate from one sample sequenced in a study of blood T cell repertoires in COVID-19 (TCRdb year 2020). Library preparation employed the immunoSEQ multiplex PCR assay. TCRdb retrieved this table from immuneACCESS and kept in-frame rearrangements only. Not all clones are present; in checked studies, unresolved V genes account for under half, and no reason is known for the remainder. This sample has approximately 220,000 clones in its table, and around 83% of those were observed once. The ten largest clones take up approximately 6.2% of the sample. What was sequenced was PBMCs or T cells enriched from blood (not recorded which). The receptors shown here come from a woman aged 35 to 49 who had recovered from COVID-19.

The chain combines TRBV5-1 with TRBJ2-5, with D possibly TRBD1 on 6 matching bases. Germline V gives CDR1 SGHRS, CDR2 YFSETQ. Trimming took off 0 bases at V and 5 bases at J, with 14 bases between the two ends. The CDR3 has 15 amino acids. The chain's CDR3 is CASSLGDTGGETQYF. The CDR3 nucleotides read TGCGCCAGCAGCTTGGGGGACACAGGTGGGGAGACCCAGTACTTC.

The gene calls are TRBV18 and TRBJ2-2, with D possibly being TRBD1 (6 bases). This CDR3 is 16 amino acids long. Trimming pared 1 base from V and 6 bases from J, leaving 15 bases between. CDR1 and CDR2 from the germline V gene are KGHSH and LQKENI. The CDR3 region has the DNA TGTGCCAGCTCACCACAGACAGGCCCTGGGTCCGGGGAGCTGTTTTTT. Translated, it gives CASSPQTGPGSGELFF.

The CDR3 protein is CASSLDLAGFNEQFF. For the CDR3, the DNA is TGTGCCAGCAGCTTAGACCTAGCGGGCTTCAATGAGCAGTTCTTC. The rearrangement joins TRBV7-2 to TRBJ2-1; TRBD2 matches at 8 bases. The CDR3 length is 15 residues. After removal of 1 base from V and 6 bases from J, the junction contained 5 bases not matched to a gene. The germline V gene has CDR1 SGHTA and CDR2 FQGNSA.

This CDR3 reads CASSLERLAAKKFF. The DNA for the CDR3 is TGTGCCAGCAGCTTAGAGAGACTAGCTGCAAAGAAGTTCTTC. J is TRBJ2-1 and V is TRBV7-3, with TRBD2 matching 7 bases. Germline V lookup: CDR1 SGHTA, CDR2 FQGTGA. Germline trimming cut 2 bases from V and 14 bases from J; bases unmatched to any gene: 12. The CDR3 is made up of 14 amino acids.

This clone showed up just once. The V call is TRBV30, the J call TRBJ2-1, with 7 bases lining up with TRBD2. The CDR3 totals 15 residues. Germline V gene sequence: CDR1 GTSNPN, CDR2 SVGIG (reference sequence). After removal of 2 bases from V and 9 bases from J, the junction contained 13 bases not matched to a gene. CDR3 region: CAWSQPFQPGGEQFF. The CDR3 DNA sequence: TGTGCCTGGAGTCAACCCTTCCAGCCGGGGGGTGAGCAGTTCTTC.

The V gene is TRBV27, the J gene TRBJ2-7, with 7 nucleotides matching TRBD1. V was clipped by 2 bases and J by 2 bases; unmatched bases: 3. This CDR3 is 14 amino acids long. The V gene's germline CDR1 is MNHEY and CDR2 SMNVEV (reference sequence). In nucleotides, the CDR3 is TGTGCCAGCAGTTTAAACAGGGGTGCCTACGAGCAGTACGTC. Protein: CASSLNRGAYEQYV.

The genes are TRBV19 and TRBJ1-5, with TRBD1 matching 7 bases. V lost 6 bases to trimming and J lost 3 bases; unmatched junction nucleotides: 11. The CDR3 consists of 16 residues. Germline assignment: CDR1 LNHDA and CDR2 SQIVND (reference sequence). The DNA of the CDR3 is TGTGCCAGTAGAAGGATCGGGACAGCTTCCAATCAGCCCCAGCATTTT. Protein: CASRRIGTASNQPQHF.

The V and J genes are TRBV12-5 and TRBJ2-1; 12 bases match TRBD2. Germline V CDR1 and CDR2: LGHNT, FRNRAP. The CDR3 sequence is 14 residues long. V dropped 6 bases and J dropped 8; count of bases not matched to a gene: 5. In nucleotides, the CDR3 is TGTGCTAGTGGCCGACTAGCGGGAGTGGATGAGCAGTTCTTC. The encoded protein is CASGRLAGVDEQFF.

The chain uses TRBV3-1 (or the pseudogene TRBV3-2) and TRBJ1-4; D ambiguous. The CDR3 is 12 amino acids. V was trimmed by 3 bases and J by 6 bases, leaving 5 bases between them. CDR1 LGHDT and CDR2 YNNKEL come from the germline V gene (reference sequence). The CDR3 region has the DNA TGTGCCAGCAGCCATTCAGATGAAAAACTGTTTTTT. Its translation is CASSHSDEKLFF.

This chain joins TRBV7-9 and TRBJ1-2, with TRBD1 matching 7 bases. V lost 5 bases and J lost 3; bases outside the gene matches: 6. CDR1 is SEHNR and CDR2 is FQNEAQ in the germline V gene (reference sequence). This CDR3 comprises 14 residues. CDR3 sequence: CASSLTGVDYGYTF. The CDR3 DNA sequence: TGTGCCAGCAGCCTTACAGGGGTGGACTATGGCTACACCTTC.

V gene TRBV19 combines with J gene TRBJ1-5, with 7 bases identical to TRBD1. The CDR3 runs 15 residues. Germline V gene lookup returns CDR1 LNHDA and CDR2 SQIVND (reference sequence). Unmatched junction bases numbered 6, after V lost 3 bases and J lost 4 bases. The CDR3 nucleotides are TGTGCCAGTAGTATGAGGGGACAGAGAAATCAGCCCCAGCATTTT. This sequence encodes CASSMRGQRNQPQHF. The variable domain in full, with the rest retrieved from reference TRBV19 and TRBJ1-5, is DGGITQSPKYLFRKEGQNVTLSCEQNLNHDAMYWYRQDPGQGLRLIYYSQIVNDFQKGDIAEGYSVSREKKESFPLTVTSAQKNPTAFYLCASSMRGQRNQPQHFGDGTRLSIL.

V usage is TRBV27 and J usage is TRBJ1-2; 7 bases are a match to TRBD1. This CDR3 has 13 amino acids. Germline V gene data show CDR1 as MNHEY and CDR2 as SMNVEV (reference sequence). Trimming removed 8 bases from V and 6 bases from J; junction bases left unmatched: 9. This CDR3 is CASSRQGGNGYTF. The DNA for the CDR3 is TGTGCCAGCTCTCGGCAGGGGGGAAATGGCTACACCTTC.

The chain has TRBV29-1 and TRBJ2-7; D is unresolved. Germline-derived CDR1 and CDR2 are SQVTM and ANQGSEA. The CDR3 is made up of 14 amino acids. The V end lost 1 base, the J end lost 0 bases, and 10 bases lay between the germline ends. The CDR3: CSVEGHPDSYEQYF. CDR3 bases: TGCAGCGTTGAAGGACACCCGGACTCCTACGAGCAGTACTTC.

This sequence joins TRBV2 and TRBJ2-1; a weak D match, TRBD2 (6 bases). V gave up 4 bases and J gave up 9 bases, with 16 bases separating them. Germline V CDR1 and CDR2: SNHLY, FYNNEI. The CDR3 is made up of 14 amino acids. The CDR3 DNA reads as TGTGCCAGCAGTGCAGTAGGGCGGGAAGCTGAGCAGTTCTTC. It specifies CASSAVGREAEQFF. Supplemented by reference TRBV2 and TRBJ2-1, the full variable domain reads EPEVTQTPSHQVTQMGQEVILRCVPISNHLYFYWYRQILGQKVEFLVSFYNNEISEKSEIFDDQFSVERPDGSNFTLKIRSTKLEDSAMYFCASSAVGREAEQFFGPGTRLTVL.

The chain links TRBV27 to TRBJ1-2; D unclear. In germline, CDR1 is MNHEY, CDR2 SMNVEV (reference sequence). The CDR3 runs 13 residues. The V and J ends lost 2 bases and 4 bases respectively, with 8 bases between them. CDR3 nucleotides: TGTGCCAGCAGTTTAGGGCCTCGCTATGGCTACACCTTC. This gives the protein CASSLGPRYGYTF.

This rearrangement joins TRBV5-1 to TRBJ1-1, with TRBD1 as a possible D gene (5 bases). CDR3 size: 14 residues. Trimming took 4 bases from V and 8 from J, leaving 18 bases between them. Germline V gives CDR1 SGHRS, CDR2 YFSETQ. CDR3 in DNA: TGCGCCAGCAGCCCGAGTCAGGGTGTGGGCGAAGCTTTCTTT. Its translation is CASSPSQGVGEAFF.

J is TRBJ1-3 and V is TRBV29-1; D is possibly TRBD1 (6 bases). The germline CDR1 and CDR2 sequences are SQVTM and ANQGSEA. V dropped 3 bases and J dropped 0 bases, with 15 bases sitting between them. This CDR3 spans 16 amino acids. This CDR3 is CSVEVDSLSSGNTIYF. The CDR3 DNA is TGCAGCGTTGAGGTGGACAGTCTGAGCTCTGGAAACACCATATATTTT.

The V call is TRBV5-5, the J call TRBJ1-2; D gene unclear. The CDR3 loop spans 14 amino acids. Looked up from germline, CDR1 is SGHKS and CDR2 is YYEKEE (reference sequence). V lost 4 bases to trimming and J lost 4 bases, with 14 bases between them. The CDR3 DNA reads as TGTGCCAGCAGCATTAACGGAGGGATCTATGGCTACACCTTC. Its translation is CASSINGGIYGYTF.

V and J are TRBV6-5 and TRBJ1-6, with 8 bases fitting TRBD1. Germline lookup yields CDR1 MNHEY and CDR2 SVGAGI. J gave up 6 bases and V 6 bases, and 7 bases lay outside the gene matches. CDR3 length: 15 residues. The CDR3 region is CASSRKTGVNSPLHF. CDR3 DNA: TGTGCCAGCAGCCGTAAGACAGGGGTTAATTCACCCCTCCACTTT.

This chain connects TRBV2 to TRBJ2-5; maybe TRBD1 (6 bases). There are 15 residues in the CDR3. Germline V lookup: CDR1 SNHLY, CDR2 FYNNEI. The ends were cut back, 5 bases at V and 7 bases at J, with 20 bases in the middle. The CDR3 sequence is CASSHSSDRTRTQYF. Here the CDR3 DNA reads TGTGCCAGCAGTCACTCCTCGGACAGAACGAGGACCCAGTACTTC.

V usage is TRBV3-1 (or the pseudogene TRBV3-2) and J usage is TRBJ1-1, with D perhaps TRBD1 (5 bases). The germline V and J ends were trimmed by 1 base and 4 bases, with 10 bases remaining between them. Germline CDR1 LGHDT, CDR2 YNNKEL (reference sequence). This CDR3 has 14 amino acids. CDR3 sequence reads: CASSQAQGGTEAFF. The CDR3, as DNA: TGTGCCAGCAGCCAAGCCCAGGGTGGCACTGAAGCTTTCTTT.

The chain joins TRBV28 to TRBJ1-2; D gene unclear. The CDR3 is 14 amino acids. CDR1 and CDR2 from the germline V gene are MDHEN and SYDVKM. The V end was cut by 8 bases, the J end by 4 bases, with 17 bases between. CDR3 in amino acids: CASRDQVWRYGYTF. CDR3 nucleotides: TGTGCCAGCCGTGACCAGGTTTGGCGCTATGGCTACACCTTC.

As DNA, the CDR3 is TGCGCCAGCAGTTCCCAAACCAGGAACACAGATACGCAGTATTTT. This gives the protein CASSSQTRNTDTQYF. The chain links TRBV5-1 to TRBJ2-3; D call uncertain. The V gene lost 5 bases and the J gene lost 2 bases, with 15 bases spanning the gap. The CDR3 has 15 residues. Germline CDR1 reads SGHRS; CDR2 reads YFSETQ. The whole variable domain, filled in from reference TRBV5-1 and TRBJ2-3, reads KAGVTQTPRYLIKTRGQQVTLSCSPISGHRSVSWYQQTPGQGLQFLFEYFSETQRNKGNFPGRFSGRQFSNSRSEMNVSTLELGDSALYLCASSSQTRNTDTQYFGPGTRLTVL.

The chain joins TRBV28 to TRBJ1-5; TRBD1 aligns across 9 bases. The germline gives CDR1 MDHEN, CDR2 SYDVKM. The V and J ends lost 6 bases and 5 bases, in that order; junction bases with no gene match: 11. This CDR3 spans 16 amino acids. The CDR3 DNA reads as TGTGCCAGCAGCGCGACAGGGGGTGGGCTGTATCAGCCCCAGCATTTT. The encoded protein is CASSATGGGLYQPQHF.